These 26 T cell receptor beta chains came from one sample sequenced in a study of cytomegalovirus exposure and HLA in healthy donors. It was with 60 Vbeta and 13 Jbeta primers that the PCR ran. Sequencing was performed with immunoSEQ multiplex PCR; in TCRdb, only in-frame clones are kept and a portion is missing. The sample holds under 200,000 clones, approximately 85% seen once. Specimen: PBMCs. The source is a girl under 10 years old in good health and CMV-seropositive.

This rearrangement joins TRBV9 to TRBJ2-7; TRBD2 agrees at 8 bases. V trimming: 1 base; J trimming: 3 bases; junction bases outside the gene matches: 6. The CDR3 is 15 residues long. The germline gives CDR1 SGDLS, CDR2 YYNGEE. The CDR3 DNA sequence: TGTGCCAGCAGCGTATCCGCCAGCGGGGGCTACGAGCAGTACTTC. Protein: CASSVSASGGYEQYF.

The chain has TRBV28 and TRBJ1-6; D is possibly TRBD1 (6 bases). V lost 6 bases, J lost 5 bases, and 8 bases lay in between. Germline values: CDR1 MDHEN, CDR2 SYDVKM. This CDR3 comprises 13 residues. CDR3 bases: TGTGCCAGCAGATGGACAGATAATTCACCCCTCCACTTT. Translation: CASRWTDNSPLHF.

This clone was seen a few times. The rearrangement links TRBV6-4 to TRBJ2-1; tentatively, D is TRBD1 (6 bases). CDR1 MRHNA and CDR2 SNTAGT come from the germline V gene. This CDR3 is built from 15 residues. Trimming removed 0 bases at V and 2 bases at J, with 8 bases between. Written as DNA, the CDR3 is TGTGCCAGCAGTGACTCAGGGGACACCTACAATGAGCAGTTCTTC. This sequence encodes CASSDSGDTYNEQFF.

This sequence joins TRBV29-1 and TRBJ2-1; TRBD1 is a possible D gene (5 bases). Per the germline V gene, CDR1 is SQVTM and CDR2 is ANQGSEA. Trimming pared 8 bases from V and 9 bases from J, leaving 14 bases between. CDR3 size: 11 residues. DNA for the CDR3: TGCAGCCCAGGGCTCCAGGGTGAGCAGTTCTTC. Amino acid sequence: CSPGLQGEQFF.

The genes are TRBV10-3 and TRBJ2-7; D unresolved. The CDR3 covers 12 residues. Germline loops: CDR1 ENHRY, CDR2 SYGVKD. The V and J ends lost 2 bases and 9 bases respectively, with 11 bases between them. The CDR3: CAISETSTGQYF. The CDR3 nucleotides are TGTGCCATCAGTGAGACCTCTACGGGGCAGTACTTC.

The V gene is TRBV30, the J gene TRBJ2-2, with a possible D match to TRBD1 (6 bases). The CDR3 is made up of 18 amino acids. V lost 2 bases and J lost 5, with 24 bases in between. Per germline, CDR1 GTSNPN and CDR2 SVGIG (reference sequence). Written as DNA, the CDR3 is TGTGCCTGGAGTCTCCGGTTCGTGAACAGGGCAAGGACCGGGGAGCTGTTTTTT. Its translation: CAWSLRFVNRARTGELFF.

The chain couples TRBV5-4 to TRBJ2-3, with 10 positions matching TRBD2. Germline V lookup: CDR1 SGHNT, CDR2 YYREEE (reference sequence). V lost 7 bases to trimming and J lost 2 bases; unmatched junction nucleotides: 7. The CDR3 consists of 15 residues. The CDR3 here is CASRDLAGVTDTQYF. CDR3 DNA sequence: TGTGCCAGCCGGGACCTAGCGGGAGTCACAGATACGCAGTATTTT.

This chain links TRBV6-1 with TRBJ2-5; 12 bases are a match to TRBD2. The germline CDR1 and CDR2 sequences are MNHNS and SASEGT. V trimming: 6 bases; J trimming: 5 bases; junction bases outside the gene matches: 1. The CDR3 is 13 amino acids. The CDR3 sequence is CASRTSGSETQYF. The CDR3, as DNA: TGTGCCAGCAGGACTAGCGGGAGTGAGACCCAGTACTTC.

The genes are TRBV5-1 and TRBJ1-1; 12 nucleotides match TRBD1. The germline CDR1 and CDR2 sequences are SGHRS and YFSETQ. Trimming took 4 bases from V and 6 from J; bases not matched to a gene: 10. CDR3 length: 16 residues. In nucleotides, the CDR3 is TGCGCCAGCAGCCTTGGGACAGGGGGCGTAGCCGCTGAAGCTTTCTTT. Protein product: CASSLGTGGVAAEAFF.

The chain has TRBV2 and TRBJ1-3; D gene unclear. CDR3 length: 14 residues. Germline CDR1 and CDR2: SNHLY and FYNNEI. Trimming pared 7 bases from V and 3 bases from J, leaving 13 bases between. CDR3 DNA sequence: TGTGCCAGCATTGCGAGGGTTCTTGGAAACACCATATATTTT. The encoded protein is CASIARVLGNTIYF.

CDR3 in DNA: TGTGCCAGCACTCCCACGGGACAGGGACTTAACTATGGCTACACCTTC. It specifies CASTPTGQGLNYGYTF. J is TRBJ1-2 and V is TRBV27; 9 nucleotides match TRBD1. V shed 7 bases, J shed 1 base, and the junction held 10 bases outside the gene matches. Germline V gene data show CDR1 as MNHEY and CDR2 as SMNVEV (reference sequence). The CDR3 covers 16 residues.

In this sample, this clone turned up a few times. The rearrangement links TRBV5-5 to TRBJ2-2, with D perhaps matching TRBD2 (6 bases). There are 16 residues in the CDR3. CDR1 is SGHKS, CDR2 YYEKEE, per germline (reference sequence). The ends were cut back, 4 bases at V and 0 bases at J, with 13 bases in the middle. DNA for the CDR3: TGTGCCAGCAGCCTCCGTGAGCGGGCGAACACCGGGGAGCTGTTTTTT. Its translation is CASSLRERANTGELFF. Looking up the rest from reference TRBV5-5 and TRBJ2-2 gives the full variable domain: DAGVTQSPTHLIKTRGQQVTLRCSPISGHKSVSWYQQVLGQGPQFIFQYYEKEERGRGNFPDRFSARQFPNYSSELNVNALLLGDSALYLCASSLRERANTGELFFGEGSRLTVL.

The chain combines TRBV6-5 with TRBJ1-1; D uncertain. V lost 5 bases to trimming and J lost 2 bases, with 12 bases between them. The CDR3 has 14 amino acids. From germline, CDR1 is MNHEY and CDR2 SVGAGI. The CDR3 nucleotides are TGTGCCAGCAGTGAATGGGCAGGTAACACTGAAGCTTTCTTT. Translating it yields CASSEWAGNTEAFF.

The gene calls are TRBV18 and TRBJ2-1, with D possibly TRBD1 on 6 matching bases. Germline V gene lookup returns CDR1 KGHSH and CDR2 LQKENI. V shed 6 bases and J shed 2 bases, with 11 bases lying between them. The CDR3 extends over 14 amino acids. The CDR3 bases are TGTGCCAGCTCTCACAGGGATACCTACAATGAGCAGTTCTTC. It translates to CASSHRDTYNEQFF. The full variable domain, its missing parts supplied by reference TRBV18 and TRBJ2-1, is NAGVMQNPRHLVRRRGQEARLRCSPMKGHSHVYWYRQLPEEGLKFMVYLQKENIIDESGMPKERFSAEFPKEGPSILRIQQVVRGDSAAYFCASSHRDTYNEQFFGPGTRLTVL.

The J gene is TRBJ2-2, the V gene TRBV9; TRBD2 might be the D (5 bases). The CDR3 runs 14 residues. V was pared by 3 bases and J by 4 bases, with 10 bases between. Per germline, CDR1 SGDLS and CDR2 YYNGEE. CDR3 residues: CASSEEEGTGELFF. CDR3 sequence (DNA): TGTGCCAGCAGCGAGGAAGAGGGCACCGGGGAGCTGTTTTTT.

The chain joins TRBV7-9 to TRBJ2-2; 7 bases agree with TRBD2. After removal of 8 bases from V and 2 bases from J, the junction contained 11 bases not matched to a gene. Germline values: CDR1 SEHNR, CDR2 FQNEAQ (reference sequence). The CDR3 runs to 16 residues. This chain's CDR3 is CASPRPSGVNTGELFF. CDR3 DNA sequence: TGTGCCAGCCCACGCCCGAGCGGGGTAAACACCGGGGAGCTGTTTTTT.

CDR3 nucleotide sequence: TGTGCCTGGAAGGAAAGGGGGTCAACCTCACCCCTCCACTTT. Translated, it gives CAWKERGSTSPLHF. The chain uses TRBV30 and TRBJ1-6; TRBD1 is a possible D gene (6 bases). The CDR3 has 14 amino acids. Germline CDR1 reads GTSNPN; CDR2 reads SVGIG (reference sequence). The V gene lost 4 bases and the J gene lost 10 bases, with 17 bases spanning the gap.

The V and J genes are TRBV7-9 and TRBJ2-7, with TRBD1 identical over 7 bases. The CDR3 extends over 15 amino acids. Looked up from germline, CDR1 is SEHNR and CDR2 is FQNEAQ (reference sequence). The V and J ends lost 0 bases and 4 bases, in that order; junction bases with no gene match: 6. The CDR3 loop is CASSLAGTESYEQYF. DNA of the CDR3: TGTGCCAGCAGCTTAGCGGGGACAGAGTCTTACGAGCAGTACTTC.

This clone came up a few times. The chain carries TRBV7-2 and TRBJ2-7; 9 bases are shared with TRBD2. Trimming at V came to 5 bases and at J to 3 bases, leaving 5 bases not matched to a gene. The CDR3 contains 14 residues. Germline CDR1 reads SGHTA; CDR2 reads FQGNSA. The CDR3 sequence: CASSPGLAYYEQYF. Written as DNA, the CDR3 is TGTGCCAGCAGCCCGGGACTAGCTTACTACGAGCAGTACTTC.

The V gene is TRBV11-2, the J gene TRBJ2-7, with 8 bases fitting TRBD2. CDR3 length equals 13 residues. From germline, CDR1 is SGHAT and CDR2 FQNNGV. V lost 4 bases and J lost 3; bases outside the gene matches: 2. The CDR3 DNA reads as TGTGCCAGCAGCTCCGGGACTAGCTACGAGCAGTACTTC. This sequence encodes CASSSGTSYEQYF.

The rearrangement uses TRBV27 and TRBJ2-2, with D perhaps matching TRBD2 (5 bases). The CDR3 spans 15 residues. Per the germline V gene, CDR1 is MNHEY and CDR2 is SMNVEV (reference sequence). Trimming left V 1 base short and J 6 bases short, with 12 bases between. The CDR3 DNA follows: TGTGCCAGCAGTTTATACATGGGCGGGCCCGGGGAGCTGTTTTTT. This sequence encodes CASSLYMGGPGELFF.

V usage is TRBV11-1 and J usage is TRBJ2-3; tentative D call: TRBD2 (6 bases). The CDR3 covers 16 residues. With 7 bases removed from V and 2 bases from J, the gap between germline ends came to 19 bases. The germline CDR1 and CDR2 sequences are SGHAT and FQDESV (reference sequence). CDR3 residues: CASTDGGRRNTDTQYF. The CDR3 DNA reads as TGTGCCAGCACCGACGGTGGGAGGCGAAACACAGATACGCAGTATTTT. The whole variable domain, filled in from reference TRBV11-1 and TRBJ2-3, reads EAEVAQSPRYKITEKSQAVAFWCDPISGHATLYWYRQILGQGPELLVQFQDESVVDDSQLPKDRFSAERLKGVDSTLKIQPAELGDSAMYLCASTDGGRRNTDTQYFGPGTRLTVL.

The chain couples TRBV19 to TRBJ1-2; D is unresolved. The germline V gene encodes CDR1 LNHDA and CDR2 SQIVND (reference sequence). V was trimmed by 9 bases and J by 1 base, leaving 18 bases between them. There are 15 residues in the CDR3. This CDR3 reads CARITTREDNYGYTF. The CDR3 DNA reads as TGTGCCAGGATCACTACTAGAGAGGATAACTATGGCTACACCTTC.

The rearrangement links TRBV9 to TRBJ2-3; a weak D match, TRBD1 (6 bases). The germline V and J ends were trimmed by 0 bases and 2 bases, with 10 bases remaining between them. This CDR3 has 15 amino acids. Germline V lookup: CDR1 SGDLS, CDR2 YYNGEE. The CDR3 region is CASSVGQGLTDTQYF. CDR3 DNA: TGTGCCAGCAGCGTAGGGCAGGGGCTCACAGATACGCAGTATTTT.

The chain recombines TRBV30 with TRBJ2-7; D unclear. This CDR3 is built from 14 residues. V was clipped by 0 bases and J by 0 bases, with 9 bases between them. Germline loops: CDR1 GTSNPN, CDR2 SVGIG (reference sequence). CDR3 bases: TGTGCCTGGAGTGTAAGCGTAAGCTCCTACGAGCAGTACTTC. Translation gives CAWSVSVSSYEQYF.

This clone occurred once. This sequence joins TRBV19 and TRBJ2-1; 9 nucleotides line up with TRBD2. The germline gives CDR1 LNHDA, CDR2 SQIVND (reference sequence). The CDR3 is made up of 15 amino acids. J gave up 6 bases and V 5 bases, and 8 bases lay outside the gene matches. CDR3 DNA: TGTGCCAGTAGTTCATTAGCGGGAGTCCCCAATGAGCAGTTCTTC. Encoded protein: CASSSLAGVPNEQFF.